What follows describes a single T cell receptor (beta chain). Its antigen is unknown. No much larger clone is present one base from it, and per-base qualities are unavailable. Preparation of the library involved the immunoSEQ multiplex PCR assay. Entries here come from immuneACCESS through TCRdb and include only in-frame sequences with V and J called. Some clones fail to appear in such tables; in the studies checked, an unresolved V gene covers under half of the shortfall, and the cause of the remainder is unknown. Present in this sample are tens of thousands of clones, about nine tenths of which were seen just once. 4.5% to 6% of the sample lies in the top ten. Repertoires were sampled multiple times during chemoradiotherapy, which allowed clonal expansion in the tumor microenvironment to be followed. Cut back by 3 bases and 5 bases, the V and J ends lie 17 bases apart. The germline V gene specifies SGDLS as CDR1 and YYNGEE as CDR2. From the cysteine up to the phenylalanine, the CDR3 has a length of 16 residues. The read is trimmed to its CDR3 DNA, 48 bases read in frame from base 1.

This sample stems from a study of chemoradiotherapy in HPV16-positive cancers (dated by TCRdb to about 2022). Study-wide context: Functional T-cell assays on cells from two HPV16-positive patients defined candidate HPV-specific T-cell clones and common TCR motifs. Whether T-cell immunity against the HPV oncoproteins E6 and E7 changes during chemoradiotherapy and whether survival is affected by this immunity were examined in the study. The candidate HPV-specific TCRs and motifs were subsequently tracked in TCR repertoires obtained from roughly 90 patients with HPV-related cancers.

Beyond this particular receptor, the publication reports: The functional definition of HPV-specific T cells was derived from only a couple of HPV16-positive patients, and the survival association was reported for HPV16-positive patients. Expansion of candidate HPV-specific clones and E7-related TCR motifs was observed in the tumor microenvironment during treatment, whereas no such expansion was observed for non-HPV-specific T cells. Improved recurrence-free survival in HPV16-positive patients was associated with expansion of HPV-responsive T cells during chemoradiotherapy.

This clonotype was sampled from a human donor with HPV-associated anogenital cancer. The sequencing used blood, collected from a patient who underwent chemoradiotherapy. This chain is built from TRBV9 and TRBJ2-2, and TRBD2 may be the D gene, going by 6 matching bases. The DNA is as follows: TGTGCCAGCAGCGCCGTGACTAGTCGTTTTACCGGGGAGCTGTTTTTT. Its amino acids are CASSAVTSRFTGELFF.